The source of this T cell receptor beta chain is a study of cytomegalovirus exposure and HLA in healthy donors (dated by TCRdb to 2015 to 2018). For the study in its entirety: According to an earlier analysis of a few hundred of the donors, 150 million to 200 million T cells yielded over 90 million unique TCR beta sequences and more than 250 Gb of sequence data. Approximately 300 gigabases of sequencing data and around 88 million unique TCR sequences made up an early release that covered fewer than 650 HLA-typed donors. Of the roughly 420 genotyped donors, 81% were placed in the genetic ancestry cluster associated with self-reported Caucasian donors. The study was designed to test whether signatures of past pathogen exposure could be identified by cataloging public T cell receptors. Using immunosequencing, the study profiled T cell repertoires from 640 or so subjects and related those repertoires to cytomegalovirus serostatus. Besides the first cohort of around 700 subjects, a separate validation cohort made up of roughly 120 different subjects was used. High-throughput TCR immunosequencing, statistical association of individual TCRs with disease status, and machine learning were combined to predict cytomegalovirus infection status. To study patterns of TCR occurrence, a later analysis re-analyzed previously published TCR beta repertoires from 600 to 750 donors and added high-resolution HLA genotyping. Rather than using new phenotypic data, the later analysis identified candidate immune exposures from TCR beta sequences and from how often those sequences occurred across donors. In an earlier analysis of 550 to 700 of the donors, high-throughput TCR beta sequencing was used to judge whether each TCR beta V gene segment behaved as functional or pseudogenic. Donor age, sex, ethnicity and CMV serostatus were compiled alongside the repertoire data. A later genetic analysis took genome-wide SNP genotypes for about 55% of the roughly 700 donors and used that subset as a discovery cohort. All discovery cohort repertoires had been generated using a single sequencing platform. HLA typing covered class I and class II loci at four-digit resolution. The number of typed donors differed by locus: roughly 629-640 for A, B, C, DRB1 and DQB1; some 500 for DQA1; 606 for DPA1; and 400 to 480 for DPB1. About five DR-DQ haplotypes were treated as single units for association and clustering because of strong linkage in the cohort. Across about 370 genotyped donors of the cohort, an average of about 240,000 unique TCR beta nucleotide sequences per donor were sequenced, and about a sixth of those sequences were non-productive.

The study at large found these results: Three of the identified cytomegalovirus-associated TCR beta chains were confirmed in vitro to be specific for cytomegalovirus antigens. The authors suggested that the approach could potentially be generalized to other disease states and immunological phenotypes. A cluster of highly shared sequence variants was judged likely to represent a technical artifact of the sequencing pipeline. In a later analysis, the rate of TCR association differed among HLA loci, with DRB1 alleles having the most associated TCRs and HLA-C alleles having the fewest. Linkage disequilibrium might explain the correlated functional status among segregating V segments, but an unknown experimental factor could not be excluded. Most TCR sequences were observed very rarely across donors, whereas some public TCRs were present in many individuals. A later analysis found that HLA-associated TCR beta chains were more clonally expanded and had lower generation probabilities than equally common non-associated chains. Because counts were too low, some 17 rarely observed V segments, including chromosome 9 orphons, were left out of the earlier analysis of a few hundred of the donors. In a later analysis, most CMV-associated TCR beta chains were found to appear HLA-restricted, with HLA associations seemingly driven largely by CMV exposure. In a later genetic analysis, a missense DCLRE1C variant was associated with V-gene and J-gene trimming of TCR beta chains, and the association was replicated in an independent cohort. A later genetic analysis reported fewer N-insertions in productive TCRs among donors in an Asian-associated ancestry cluster than the roughly 720-donor mean. At a false discovery rate of 0.05, a later analysis linked roughly 17,000 TCR beta sequences to specific HLA alleles. In the study, approximately 150 TCR beta chains were listed as associated with cytomegalovirus. A further reported finding was that TCR beta sequences accurately predicted the HLA-A and HLA-B alleles for most subjects in the first cohort. Broadly in line with IMGT annotations, most TCR beta V segments showed up in productive rearrangements about 87% or about 30% of the time in an earlier analysis of around 550 of the donors. Strong co-occurrence of HLA alleles, especially DR and DQ, made assigning TCR associations to individual alleles difficult. According to a later analysis, parvovirus B19, influenza, CMV and Epstein-Barr virus appeared linked to several top co-occurrence clusters. Presence/absence analyses assumed roughly uniform sequencing depth across donors, an assumption that may not hold. Some IMGT-functional V segments, including TRBV6-2 and TRBV6-3, could not be told apart with the 87-base-pair reads, so those segments were excluded. Immune exposure information for the cohort was limited to CMV serostatus. Cytomegalovirus status was reported to be diagnosed by the classifier with high specificity and sensitivity in both the original and validation cohorts. Only TCR beta chains were sequenced in this cohort, and the absence of alpha or paired-chain data limited detectable features. Because HLA typing was missing for some donors at each locus, association tests included only the typed subset.

The protocol used for the library was the immunoSEQ multiplex PCR assay. A mixture of 60 forward primers for TCR Vbeta segments and 13 reverse primers for TCR Jbeta segments was used in the multiplex PCR. The CDR3 region of rearranged TCR beta genes was amplified from genomic DNA by a multiplex PCR assay. The Illumina HiSeq System was used to sequence the amplified TCR beta libraries as 87-base-pair reads. On the study's bioinformatics: A later analysis tallied 75 million to 95 million unique TCR beta chains across the 640 or so repertoires, and roughly 11 million of those chains were shared by two or more donors. To remove PCR and sequencing errors, raw reads were error-corrected and collapsed into unique sequences using a nearest-neighbor algorithm that merged closely related sequences. CDR3 sequences were aligned to IMGT reference sequences to assign V, D and J gene segments. Each retained sequence needed at least a six-nucleotide match to both a V gene segment and a J gene segment. A rearrangement was called productive if the CDR3 had no stop codons and remained in frame with V and J, and every other rearrangement was called non-productive. CDR3 was defined by IMGT convention, running from the second conserved V-encoded cysteine to the conserved J-encoded phenylalanine. In an earlier analysis of more than 550 of the donors, sequences lacking an unambiguous match to a single V gene segment were excluded. In an earlier analysis of 587 of the donors, V segments were called functional above 56.7% productive rearrangements and were called segregating when the between-donor standard deviation exceeded 5%. A statistical classification framework was built for diagnosing cytomegalovirus status from the catalog of TCR beta chain sequences. In a later analysis, V and J genes were assigned by comparing TCR nucleotide sequences against IMGT/GENE-DB human TR gene sequences. The TCRdist pipeline was used in a later analysis to assign CDR3 sequences and most-parsimonious VDJ recombination scenarios. A later analysis defined each TCR beta chain by its CDR3 amino acid sequence plus V-gene family, and excluded reads lacking a unique V-gene family. A later analysis removed 500 to 650 highly shared, low-generation-probability nucleotide sequences to deal with suspected cross-contamination and a sequencing artifact. For each public chain, a later analysis derived a clonal expansion index from normalized ranks of inferred template counts within each repertoire. Generation probabilities in a later analysis came from a VDJ recombination model fitted to out-of-frame rearrangements, and those results were checked against IGoR. Hypergeometric tests were used in a later analysis to score TCR-TCR, TCR-HLA and TCR-CMV co-occurrence, with a repertoire-size bias correction applied to the TCR pairs. False discovery rates were estimated in a later analysis by permuting HLA or CMV assignments 20 times. In a later analysis, co-occurring TCRs were grouped using DBSCAN, with TCRdist sequence similarity added in when clustering inside HLA-allele-positive subsets. Repertoires with fewer than 30,000 or more than 120,000 public chains were left out of co-occurrence clustering, as were about 5 repertoires with anomalous nucleotide sharing. TCRdb mirrors the immuneACCESS table, restricted to in-frame sequences. Some clones are absent from its copies; in checked studies, under half trace to an unresolved V gene, and the reason for the others is unknown. V and J calls and clone size are given by that table; D and trimming were obtained from the DNA. The sample table shows 150,000 to 200,000 clones, and approximately 81% are seen once. The biggest ten clones account for around 2.5% of the sample.

The cohort comprised some 680 healthy bone marrow donors. Cohort members were all nominally healthy when sampled, although unrecorded immune exposures were likely present. The donor tested CMV seronegative and was one of the 352 seronegative cohort members. A peripheral blood sample was provided by each donor, and peripheral blood mononuclear cells were used for TCR beta sequencing. Genomic DNA extraction from the blood cell samples was performed with the Qiagen DNeasy Blood Extraction Kit. Details on this clone: Which antigen it targets is not known. No base qualities exist here, and no much larger clone lies one base off it.

The germline V gene encodes CDR1 SGHKS and CDR2 YYEKEE (reference sequence). The junction shows trimming of 0 bases on V and 9 bases on J, plus 9 bases between the germline ends. Measured from the cysteine to the phenylalanine, the CDR3 is 12 residues long. The sequence is cut down to CDR3 DNA, 36 bases in frame from base 1. Sequencing input: PBMCs. The V and J genes are TRBV5-5 and TRBJ1-1; the D segment cannot be called with confidence. This receptor was taken from a female donor in good health and CMV-seronegative. The nucleotide sequence is given as TGTGCCAGCAGCTTGGGAGTAACGAAAGCTTTCTTT. The translation is CASSLGVTKAFF.